The 15 T cell receptor beta chains in this list originate from one sample, sequenced in a study of cytomegalovirus exposure and HLA in healthy donors. PCR amplification relied on 60 Vbeta primers (plus 13 Jbeta primers). Libraries were prepared by immunoSEQ multiplex PCR; TCRdb keeps only in-frame clonotypes and omits some of them. Among about 81,000 clones listed, 77% were seen once. Sequenced input: PBMCs. These receptors were taken from a man aged 50-59 years in good health and CMV-seropositive.

This chain links TRBV27 with TRBJ1-1; TRBD1 matches 7 bases. Germline V lookup: CDR1 MNHEY, CDR2 SMNVEV (reference sequence). This CDR3 contains 14 residues. Losses at the gene ends were 5 bases for V and 0 bases for J; bases not matched to a gene: 3. As DNA, the CDR3 is TGTGCCAGCAGTCCAGGGACAGTGAACACTGAAGCTTTCTTT. This sequence encodes CASSPGTVNTEAFF.

This clone was counted between two and nine times. The chain is built from TRBV4-3 and TRBJ2-1; 13 nucleotides align to TRBD2. Germline loops: CDR1 LGHNA, CDR2 YSLEER. Trimming took 0 bases from V and 2 from J; bases not matched to a gene: 1. The CDR3 extends over 17 amino acids. CDR3 sequence reads: CASSQDTSGRAYNEQFF. CDR3 nucleotides: TGCGCCAGCAGCCAAGATACTAGCGGGAGGGCCTACAATGAGCAGTTCTTC.

V and J are TRBV9 and TRBJ2-7, with 7 bases fitting TRBD1. The CDR3 runs 15 residues. Unmatched junction bases numbered 11, after V lost 4 bases and J lost 4 bases. CDR1 is SGDLS and CDR2 is YYNGEE in the germline V gene. For the CDR3, the DNA is TGTGCCAGCAGCCCAGACCCTTGGACAGGATACGAGCAGTACTTC. This encodes CASSPDPWTGYEQYF.

V is TRBV5-6 and J is TRBJ2-7, with TRBD2 identical over 11 bases. The V gene's germline CDR1 is SGHDT and CDR2 YYEEEE. The CDR3 is 14 amino acids. V lost 4 bases to trimming and J lost 6 bases; unmatched junction nucleotides: 6. This chain's CDR3 is CASSQPSGRREQYF. The DNA of the CDR3 is TGTGCCAGCAGCCAACCTAGCGGGAGGCGCGAGCAGTACTTC.

This chain connects TRBV14 to TRBJ2-5; D perhaps matches TRBD2 (6 bases). V was clipped by 0 bases and J by 9 bases, with 11 bases between them. The CDR3 covers 13 residues. Germline V gene lookup returns CDR1 SGHDN and CDR2 FVKESK. The CDR3 loop reads CASSQDLRLAQYF. Written as DNA, the CDR3 is TGTGCCAGCAGCCAAGATCTGAGACTAGCCCAGTACTTC.

The chain is built from TRBV19 and TRBJ1-2; tentatively, D is TRBD1 (6 bases). V was trimmed by 7 bases and J by 6 bases, leaving 21 bases between them. Germline CDR1 LNHDA, CDR2 SQIVND (reference sequence). The CDR3 sequence is 15 residues long. CDR3 protein: CASIISGGAMDGYTF. The CDR3 nucleotides are TGTGCCAGTATCATCAGTGGGGGGGCGATGGATGGCTACACCTTC.

Notes on this clone: Its ends do not fully match the called genes, so a read error is possible. The rearrangement joins TRBV29-1 to TRBJ1-4, with 8 bases that match TRBD1. Germline CDR1 reads SQVTM; CDR2 reads ANQGSEA. The CDR3 has 14 residues. In DNA form, the CDR3 reads TGCGGCGTTGAAGATGGCAGGGGGCGTGAAAAACTGTTTTTT. Its protein is CGVEDGRGREKLFF. Full variable domain (remainder filled in from reference TRBV29-1 and TRBJ1-4): SAVISQKPSRDICQRGTSLTIQCQVDSQVTMMFWYRQQPGQSLTLIATANQGSEATYESGFVIDKFPISRPNLTFSTLTVSNMSPEDSSIYLCGVEDGRGREKLFFGSGTQLSVL.

V and J are TRBV5-6 and TRBJ2-3; TRBD1 is a possible D gene (6 bases). CDR1 SGHDT and CDR2 YYEEEE come from the germline V gene. The CDR3 sequence is 12 residues long. V was trimmed by 10 bases and J by 6 bases, leaving 15 bases between them. CDR3 DNA: TGTGCCTCGAGGCGCCAGGGGGATACGCAGTATTTT. Protein product: CASRRQGDTQYF.

This clone turned up a few times. The CDR3 coding sequence is TGCGCCAGCAGCCAGGACCGGACAGGGGGGTTCTACGAGCAGTACTTC. Translation: CASSQDRTGGFYEQYF. The chain recombines TRBV4-3 with TRBJ2-7, with 10 bases that match TRBD1. The CDR3 extends over 16 amino acids. Germline assignment: CDR1 LGHNA and CDR2 YSLEER. V lost 3 bases to trimming and J lost 3 bases; unmatched junction nucleotides: 8.

This clone appeared once. This chain joins TRBV4-2 and TRBJ2-1; 7 bases are shared with TRBD2. CDR1 is LGHNA, CDR2 YNFKEQ, per germline. V lost 1 base to trimming and J lost 5 bases; unmatched junction nucleotides: 8. This CDR3 comprises 16 residues. The CDR3 here is CASSQGSGTIDNEQFF. CDR3 bases: TGTGCCAGCAGCCAAGGATCCGGGACTATCGACAATGAGCAGTTCTTC.

The genes are TRBV7-2 and TRBJ2-2; D is undetermined. Looked up from germline, CDR1 is SGHTA and CDR2 is FQGNSA. V lost 2 bases to trimming and J lost 3 bases, with 13 bases between them. CDR3 length: 16 residues. The CDR3 DNA sequence: TGTGCCAGCAGCTTAATTCAGGCCCTATACACCGGGGAGCTGTTTTTT. It encodes CASSLIQALYTGELFF.

The V and J genes are TRBV11-3 and TRBJ2-3; 8 bases match TRBD2. From germline, CDR1 is SGHNT and CDR2 YENEEA. The CDR3 is 18 amino acids. The V and J ends lost 5 bases and 1 base, in that order; junction bases with no gene match: 14. The CDR3 loop is CASSQIILAGGRTDTQYF. DNA for the CDR3: TGTGCCAGCAGCCAGATCATTCTGGCGGGAGGTCGCACAGATACGCAGTATTTT. Full variable domain (outside the CDR3, taken from reference TRBV11-3 and TRBJ2-3): EAGVVQSPRYKIIEKKQPVAFWCNPISGHNTLYWYLQNLGQGPELLIRYENEEAVDDSQLPKDRFSAERLKGVDSTLKIQPAELGDSAVYLCASSQIILAGGRTDTQYFGPGTRLTVL.

The chain combines TRBV11-2 with TRBJ2-7, with D perhaps TRBD2 (6 bases). The CDR3 is made up of 15 amino acids. Germline lookup yields CDR1 SGHAT and CDR2 FQNNGV. Trimming pared 4 bases from V and 9 bases from J, leaving 22 bases between. The CDR3 loop is CASSSPAGRLRGQYF. CDR3 coding DNA: TGTGCCAGCAGCTCCCCGGCGGGGAGGTTGAGGGGGCAGTACTTC.

This clone was found once. This chain uses TRBV7-8 with TRBJ2-7, with TRBD2 as a possible D gene (6 bases). This CDR3 region has 13 residues. V lost 1 base, J lost 4 bases, and 8 bases lay in between. Germline loops: CDR1 SGHVS, CDR2 FQNEAQ. For the CDR3, the DNA is TGTGCCAGCAGCTTAGGGGGAGGATACGAGCAGTACTTC. Translating gives CASSLGGGYEQYF.

The chain carries TRBV5-1 and TRBJ2-3; TRBD1 might be the D (5 bases). CDR1 and CDR2 (germline): SGHRS, YFSETQ. The CDR3 loop spans 18 amino acids. The V end lost 5 bases, the J end lost 2 bases, and 24 bases lay between the germline ends. CDR3: CASSSYTGRLLDTDTQYF. CDR3 coding DNA: TGCGCCAGCAGTTCTTACACAGGACGGTTATTGGACACAGATACGCAGTATTTT. Based on the CDR3 plus reference TRBV5-1 and TRBJ2-3, the full variable domain is KAGVTQTPRYLIKTRGQQVTLSCSPISGHRSVSWYQQTPGQGLQFLFEYFSETQRNKGNFPGRFSGRQFSNSRSEMNVSTLELGDSALYLCASSSYTGRLLDTDTQYFGPGTRLTVL.